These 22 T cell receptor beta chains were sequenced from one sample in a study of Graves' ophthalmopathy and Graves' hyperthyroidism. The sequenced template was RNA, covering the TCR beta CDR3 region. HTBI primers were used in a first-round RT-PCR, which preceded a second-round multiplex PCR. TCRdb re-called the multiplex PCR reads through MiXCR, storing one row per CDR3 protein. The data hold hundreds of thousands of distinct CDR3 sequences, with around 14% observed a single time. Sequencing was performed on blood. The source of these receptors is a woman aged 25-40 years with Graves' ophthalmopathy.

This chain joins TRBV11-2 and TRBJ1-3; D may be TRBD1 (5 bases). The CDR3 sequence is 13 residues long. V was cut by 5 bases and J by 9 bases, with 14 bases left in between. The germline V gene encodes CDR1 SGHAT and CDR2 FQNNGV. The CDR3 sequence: CASSRGAGTTIYF. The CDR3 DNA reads TGTGCCAGCAGCCGTGGGGCGGGTACCACCATATATTTT.

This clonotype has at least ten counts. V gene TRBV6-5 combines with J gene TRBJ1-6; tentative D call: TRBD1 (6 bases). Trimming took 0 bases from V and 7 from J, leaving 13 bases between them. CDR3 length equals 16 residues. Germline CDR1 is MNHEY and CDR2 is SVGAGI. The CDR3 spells CASSYSRDTANSPLHF. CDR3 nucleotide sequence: TGTGCCAGCAGTTACTCGAGGGACACCGCCAATTCACCCCTCCACTTT.

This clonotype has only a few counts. This CDR3 is CASSLGRGRLSGYTF. CDR3 coding DNA: TGTGCCAGCAGTTTGGGCAGGGGGCGTTTAAGTGGCTACACCTTC. V is TRBV27 and J is TRBJ1-2; 8 nucleotides align to TRBD1. The CDR3 covers 15 residues. Trimming took 3 bases from V and 7 from J; bases not matched to a gene: 10. Per the germline V gene, CDR1 is MNHEY and CDR2 is SMNVEV (reference sequence).

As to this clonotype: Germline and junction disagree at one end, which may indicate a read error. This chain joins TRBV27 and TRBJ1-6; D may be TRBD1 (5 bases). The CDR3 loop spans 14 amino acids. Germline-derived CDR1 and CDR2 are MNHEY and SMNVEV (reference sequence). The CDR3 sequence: CASSYRQYNSHLHF. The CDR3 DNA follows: TGTGCCAGCAGTTACCGACAGTATAATTCACACCTCCACTTT.

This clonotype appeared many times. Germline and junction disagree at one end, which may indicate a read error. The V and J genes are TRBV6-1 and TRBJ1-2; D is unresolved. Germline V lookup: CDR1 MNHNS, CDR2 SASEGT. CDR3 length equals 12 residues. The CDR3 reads CASREANYGYTF. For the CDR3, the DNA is TGTGCCAGCAGGGAAGCTAACTATGGCTACACCTTC.

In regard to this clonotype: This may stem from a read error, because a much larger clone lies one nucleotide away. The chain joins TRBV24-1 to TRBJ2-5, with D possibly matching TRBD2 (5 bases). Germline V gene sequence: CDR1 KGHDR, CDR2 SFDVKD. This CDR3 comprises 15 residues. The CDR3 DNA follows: TGTGCCACCAGTGATACCGGGATGGCAATGGAGACCAAGTACTTC. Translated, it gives CATSDTGMAMETKYF.

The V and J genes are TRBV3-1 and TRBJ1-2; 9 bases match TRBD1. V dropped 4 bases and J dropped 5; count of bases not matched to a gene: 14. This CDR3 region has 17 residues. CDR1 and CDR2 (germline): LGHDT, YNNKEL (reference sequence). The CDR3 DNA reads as TGTGCCAGCAGCCCAGAGCTTATCGGGACAGGGTTTTATGGCTACACCTTC. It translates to CASSPELIGTGFYGYTF.

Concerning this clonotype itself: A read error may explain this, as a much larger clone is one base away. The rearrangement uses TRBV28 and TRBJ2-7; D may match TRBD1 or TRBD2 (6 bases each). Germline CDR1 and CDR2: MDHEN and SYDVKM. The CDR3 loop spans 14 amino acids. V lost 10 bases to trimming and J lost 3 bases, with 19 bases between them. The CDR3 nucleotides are TGTGCCATCACCCCCGAGGGGGGAGGCTACGAGCAGTACTTC. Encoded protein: CAITPEGGGYEQYF.

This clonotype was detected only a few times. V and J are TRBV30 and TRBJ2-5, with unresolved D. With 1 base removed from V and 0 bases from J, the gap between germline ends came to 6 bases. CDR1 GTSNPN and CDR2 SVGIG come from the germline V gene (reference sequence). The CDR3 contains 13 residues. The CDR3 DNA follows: TGTGCCTGGAGTGCTGGGAACCAAGAGACCCAGTACTTC. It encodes CAWSAGNQETQYF.

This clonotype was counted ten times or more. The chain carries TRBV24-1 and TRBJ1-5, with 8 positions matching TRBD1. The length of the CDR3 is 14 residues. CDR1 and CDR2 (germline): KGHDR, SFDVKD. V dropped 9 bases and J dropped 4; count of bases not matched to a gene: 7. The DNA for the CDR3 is TGTGCCACCCAGACAGGGGTCGGGAATCAGCCCCAGCATTTT. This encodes CATQTGVGNQPQHF.

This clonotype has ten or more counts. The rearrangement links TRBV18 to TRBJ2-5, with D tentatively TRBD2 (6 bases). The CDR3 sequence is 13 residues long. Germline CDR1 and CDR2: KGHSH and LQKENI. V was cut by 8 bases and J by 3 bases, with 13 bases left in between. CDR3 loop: CASHMAGKETQYF. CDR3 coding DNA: TGTGCCAGCCACATGGCGGGGAAAGAGACCCAGTACTTC.

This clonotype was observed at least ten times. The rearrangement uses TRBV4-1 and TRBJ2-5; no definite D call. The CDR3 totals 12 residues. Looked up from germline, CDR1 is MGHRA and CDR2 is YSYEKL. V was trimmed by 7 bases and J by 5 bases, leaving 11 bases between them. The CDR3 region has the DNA TGCGCCAGCAAAGATCTGAGGGAGACCCAGTACTTC. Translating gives CASKDLRETQYF.

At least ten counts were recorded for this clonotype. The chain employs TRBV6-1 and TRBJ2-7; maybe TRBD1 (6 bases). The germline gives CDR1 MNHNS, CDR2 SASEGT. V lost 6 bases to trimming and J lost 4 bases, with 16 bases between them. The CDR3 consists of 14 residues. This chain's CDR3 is CASRSHMGAYEQYF. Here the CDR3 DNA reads TGTGCCAGCAGATCCCACATGGGGGCATACGAGCAGTACTTC.

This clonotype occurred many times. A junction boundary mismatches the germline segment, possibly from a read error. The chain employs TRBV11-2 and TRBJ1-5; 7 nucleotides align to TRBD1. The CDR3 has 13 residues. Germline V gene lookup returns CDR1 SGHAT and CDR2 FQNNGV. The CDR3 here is CAGSGTDNQPQHF. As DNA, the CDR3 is TGTGCCGGCAGCGGGACAGACAATCAGCCCCAGCATTTT.

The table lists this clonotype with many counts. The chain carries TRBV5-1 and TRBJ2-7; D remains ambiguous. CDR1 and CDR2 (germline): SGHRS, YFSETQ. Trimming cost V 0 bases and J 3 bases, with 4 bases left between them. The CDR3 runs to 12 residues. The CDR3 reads CASSLDVYEQYF. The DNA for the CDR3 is TGCGCCAGCAGCTTGGACGTCTACGAGCAGTACTTC.

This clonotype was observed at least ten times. CDR3 DNA sequence: TGTGCCAGCAGTTACCCTAGCGTGTACTCCCTTGAGGACGAGCAGTACTTC. Its protein is CASSYPSVYSLEDEQYF. The chain recombines TRBV6-5 with TRBJ2-7; D might be TRBD2 (6 bases). Per the germline V gene, CDR1 is MNHEY and CDR2 is SVGAGI. The CDR3 consists of 17 residues. Trimming stripped 2 bases from V and 5 bases from J, with 22 bases between.

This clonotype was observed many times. CDR3 loop: CSATDSNIQYF. The CDR3 DNA is TGCAGTGCAACGGACTCAAACATTCAGTACTTC. V is TRBV20-1 and J is TRBJ2-4, with TRBD2 as a possible D gene (5 bases). V was cut by 6 bases and J by 6 bases, with 9 bases left in between. CDR3 length: 11 residues. Germline CDR1 and CDR2: DFQATT and SNEGSKA (reference sequence).

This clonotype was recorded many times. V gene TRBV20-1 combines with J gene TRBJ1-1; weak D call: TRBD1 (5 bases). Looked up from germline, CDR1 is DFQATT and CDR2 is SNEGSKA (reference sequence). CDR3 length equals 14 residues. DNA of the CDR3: TGCATGACCCCGGGGGAACAGAGGCAACCCGGAGCTTTCTTT. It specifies CMTPGEQRQPGAFF.

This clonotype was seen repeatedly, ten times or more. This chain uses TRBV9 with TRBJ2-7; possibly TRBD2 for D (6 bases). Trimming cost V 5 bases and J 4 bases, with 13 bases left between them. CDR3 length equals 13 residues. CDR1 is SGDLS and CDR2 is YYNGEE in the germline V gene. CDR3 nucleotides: TGTGCCAGCAGTGCGGGACCCCTATACGAGCAGTACTTC. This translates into CASSAGPLYEQYF.

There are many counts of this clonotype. The CDR3 is CASITYRLRGPEQYF. DNA for the CDR3: TGTGCCAGCATCACATACAGGTTACGTGGGCCCGAGCAGTACTTC. The chain carries TRBV28 and TRBJ2-7; weak D call: TRBD1 (5 bases). V lost 7 bases to trimming and J lost 6 bases, with 22 bases between them. The CDR3 contains 15 residues. Germline values: CDR1 MDHEN, CDR2 SYDVKM.

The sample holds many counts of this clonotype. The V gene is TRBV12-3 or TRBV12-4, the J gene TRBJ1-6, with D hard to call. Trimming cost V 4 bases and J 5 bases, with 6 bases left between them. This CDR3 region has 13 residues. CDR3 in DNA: TGTGCCAGCAGTTCGAAGAATAATTCACCCCTCCACTTT. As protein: CASSSKNNSPLHF.

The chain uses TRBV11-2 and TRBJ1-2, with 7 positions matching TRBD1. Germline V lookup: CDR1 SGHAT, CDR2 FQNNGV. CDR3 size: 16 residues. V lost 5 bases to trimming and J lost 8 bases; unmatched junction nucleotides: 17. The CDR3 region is CASSPRPGQRSGGYTF. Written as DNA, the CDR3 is TGTGCCAGCAGCCCGAGACCGGGACAGCGGTCGGGAGGCTACACCTTC.